A single sample is the source of the 10 T cell receptor beta chains below, sequenced in a study of patients and donors after allogeneic stem cell transplantation (dated by TCRdb to 2020 to 2022). Library prep was done by RT-PCR. Data came from a NextSeq 550. TCRdb reworked the public reads: Q25 trimming with fastp, MiXCR clone assembly, productive beta chains retained. Rows with a matching CDR3 protein are joined into one entry that keeps the most common DNA and genes. Within this sample are about 410,000 distinct CDR3 sequences, with 16% of them counted one time only. About 7% of the sample lies in the top ten. The sequenced material came from blood, either unsorted or a sorted T cell fraction (not recorded which). The receptors derive from a human donor who was either an allogeneic HSCT recipient or a stem cell or donor lymphocyte infusion donor (not recorded which). It is not recorded whose cells these are; they may come from a transplant donor.

This clonotype occurred a few times. V gene TRBV7-9 combines with J gene TRBJ2-3; D may correspond to TRBD1 or TRBD2 (5 bases each). Trimming stripped 5 bases from V and 5 bases from J, with 14 bases between. The CDR3 length is 14 residues. Per germline, CDR1 SEHNR and CDR2 FQNEAQ (reference sequence). CDR3 sequence (DNA): TGTGCCAGCAGCGGGGCTAAGGGAGTAGATACGCAGTATTTT. The encoded protein is CASSGAKGVDTQYF.

CDR3 coding DNA: TGTGCCAGCAGACCTCCACGGGGGCGGGGGAACCCCTACGAGCAGTACTTC. Protein sequence: CASRPPRGRGNPYEQYF. This chain connects TRBV6-2 or TRBV6-3 to TRBJ2-7; tentatively, D is TRBD2 (7 bases). The germline V gene encodes CDR1 MNHEY and CDR2 SVGEGT. V dropped 6 bases and J dropped 2 bases, with 23 bases sitting between them. The CDR3 consists of 17 residues.

The chain links TRBV10-3 to TRBJ1-1, with D uncertain. Germline CDR1 ENHRY, CDR2 SYGVKD. CDR3 size: 14 residues. Trimming took off 6 bases at V and 1 base at J, with 12 bases between the two ends. The CDR3 DNA reads TGTGCCATCAGCCTTCTGGAGGGGAACACTGAAGCTTTCTTT. This sequence encodes CAISLLEGNTEAFF.

The rearrangement uses TRBV5-6 and TRBJ2-7; D unresolved. The CDR3 contains 13 residues. Trimming shortened V by 6 bases and J by 7 bases, and 17 bases separated the two germline ends. Germline V CDR1 and CDR2: SGHDT, YYEEEE. DNA of the CDR3: TGTGCCAGCATCCCGGGCCACTCTCATGAGCAGTACTTC. Amino acid sequence: CASIPGHSHEQYF.

The chain couples TRBV27 to TRBJ2-2, with D unclear. V lost 3 bases, J lost 6 bases, and 8 bases lay in between. CDR3 length equals 13 residues. CDR1 and CDR2 from the germline V gene are MNHEY and SMNVEV (reference sequence). The CDR3 loop reads CASSFWMAGELFF. CDR3 nucleotides: TGTGCCAGCAGTTTTTGGATGGCCGGGGAGCTGTTTTTT.

This clonotype showed up many times. The V and J genes are TRBV5-6 and TRBJ2-2, with TRBD1 matching over 8 bases. The trim removed 0 bases at V and 3 bases at J, leaving 4 bases unmatched. CDR1 is SGHDT and CDR2 is YYEEEE in the germline V gene. This CDR3 has 16 residues. DNA of the CDR3: TGTGCCAGCAGCTTGGGGACAGGGAGGTACACCGGGGAGCTGTTTTTT. As protein: CASSLGTGRYTGELFF.

The CDR3 loop is CASRPGTGFGNTIYF. CDR3 nucleotides: TGTGCCAGCAGACCCGGGACAGGGTTTGGAAACACCATATATTTT. The J gene is TRBJ1-3, the V gene TRBV12-3 or TRBV12-4; 9 bases align to TRBD1. The CDR3 is made up of 15 amino acids. J gave up 3 bases and V 6 bases, and 6 bases lay outside the gene matches.

This clonotype was counted at least ten times. This chain links TRBV29-1 with TRBJ2-7; D may correspond to TRBD1 or TRBD2 (5 bases each). This CDR3 region has 14 residues. Germline-derived CDR1 and CDR2 are SQVTM and ANQGSEA. V was clipped by 6 bases and J by 4 bases, with 19 bases between them. CDR3: CSVTPGRGSYEQYF. The CDR3 DNA sequence: TGCAGCGTAACGCCGGGACGCGGTTCGTACGAGCAGTACTTC.

The chain recombines TRBV21-1 with TRBJ2-7; the table's TRBD1 call for D was not verified on the DNA. TRBV21-1 is flagged as a pseudogene. CDR3 length: 17 residues. CDR3 sequence (DNA): TGTGCCAGCAGCAAATCCCGCCCCGGGACAGGGGCCCACGAGCAGTACTTC. Translation: CASSKSRPGTGAHEQYF.

The chain uses TRBV28 and TRBJ2-7, with 9 bases identical to TRBD1. CDR3 length equals 15 residues. Unmatched junction bases numbered 5, after V lost 2 bases and J lost 3 bases. The V gene's germline CDR1 is MDHEN and CDR2 SYDVKM. This chain's CDR3 is CASSLPRDRVYEQYF. CDR3 coding DNA: TGTGCCAGCAGTTTACCACGGGACAGGGTCTACGAGCAGTACTTC.